These T cell receptor beta chains were read from a single sample in a study of cytomegalovirus exposure and HLA in healthy donors. Sequencing was performed with immunoSEQ multiplex PCR; in TCRdb, only in-frame clones are kept and a portion is missing. The table records 150,000 to 200,000 clones, around 81% of them present only once. Sequenced: PBMCs. The origin of the receptors is a man between 40 and 49 years old in good health and CMV-seronegative. Both conserved end residues are part of each CDR3. The D gene is left open where the match is weak. Clone size is shown for a subset of rows, as once, few, many or a class of expanded clone.

length	J	size	D	V	DNA	CDR3
13	TRBJ1-6	.	.	TRBV27	TGTGCCAGTGGGGGCAGAACGAATTCACCCCTCCACTTT	CASGGRTNSPLHF
15	TRBJ2-1	.	TRBD2	TRBV4-2	TGTGCCAGCAGCCAAGATACTAGCGGGACGTCGGAGCAGTTCTTC	CASSQDTSGTSEQFF
13	TRBJ1-1	.	TRBD1	TRBV5-1	TGCGCCAGCAGGTCCGGGACAGGGAGTGAAGCTTTCTTT	CASRSGTGSEAFF
16	TRBJ1-5	.	.	TRBV5-8	TGTGCCAGCAGCTGGGGGACACACCCTAGCAATCAGCCCCAGCATTTT	CASSWGTHPSNQPQHF
15	TRBJ2-3	once	.	TRBV6-5	TGTGCCAGCAGTTCTCTAGCTGGAGGTTTAGATACGCAGTATTTT	CASSSLAGGLDTQYF
16	TRBJ2-7	.	.	TRBV9	TGTGCCAGCAGCTTCACCGGGGGGCCCCCTCCTTACGAGCAGTACTTC	CASSFTGGPPPYEQYF
13	TRBJ1-1	.	.	TRBV11-2	TGTGCCAGCAGCTGGTTAGGGAGCACTGAAGCTTTCTTT	CASSWLGSTEAFF
16	TRBJ2-1	.	.	TRBV5-6	TGTGCCAGCAGCCTAGGAGGGGGCGGGTCCTACAATGAGCAGTTCTTC	CASSLGGGGSYNEQFF
13	TRBJ1-1	.	TRBD1	TRBV19	TGTGCCAGTAGTCAGGACAGGGACACTGAAGCTTTCTTT	CASSQDRDTEAFF
15	TRBJ2-1	.	.	TRBV28	TGTGCCAGCAGTTTAATAGTTGTGGGGCGGGGTGAGCAGTTCTTC	CASSLIVVGRGEQFF
17	TRBJ2-3	.	TRBD2	TRBV7-7	TGTGCCAGCAGCTTGACATCACTAGCGGGGAAACCAGATACGCAGTATTTT	CASSLTSLAGKPDTQYF
13	TRBJ2-7	.	TRBD2	TRBV9	TGTGCCAACCCGACTAGCGGGGCCTACGAGCAGTACTTC	CANPTSGAYEQYF
14	TRBJ2-7	.	TRBD1	TRBV6-5	TGTGCCAGCAGCCGACAGGGTAGCTCCTACGAGCAGTACTTC	CASSRQGSSYEQYF
14	TRBJ2-3	.	TRBD2	TRBV18	TGTGCCAGCTCACAGACTAGCACCACAGATACGCAGTATTTT	CASSQTSTTDTQYF
16	TRBJ1-4	.	.	TRBV4-3	TGCGCCAGCAGCCAAGATCCTAAAGGGAGGGATGAAAAACTGTTTTTT	CASSQDPKGRDEKLFF
14	TRBJ2-1	few	TRBD2	TRBV4-1	TGCGCCAGCAGCCATGCGGGACTAGCCTATGAGCAGTTCTTC	CASSHAGLAYEQFF
13	TRBJ1-6	.	.	TRBV27	TGTGCCAGCAGGGGGGGAACGGAGGCACCCCTCCACTTT	CASRGGTEAPLHF
14	TRBJ1-1	.	TRBD1	TRBV25-1	TGTGCCAGCAGCGAAGGGGGCTTGGGGACTGAAGCTTTCTTT	CASSEGGLGTEAFF
15	TRBJ1-1	once	.	TRBV4-3	TGCGCCAGCAGCCCGAGGGAGGTTAGTTTCACTGAAGCTTTCTTT	CASSPREVSFTEAFF
15	TRBJ1-5	.	.	TRBV18	TGTGCCAGCTCACCACAGGGGCCTAGCAATCAGCCCCAGCATTTT	CASSPQGPSNQPQHF
15	TRBJ2-3	.	.	TRBV5-6	TGTGCCAGCACCGGCGAGACAGGTAGCACAGATACGCAGTATTTT	CASTGETGSTDTQYF
16	TRBJ2-7	.	TRBD2	TRBV5-6	TGTGCCAGCAGCGGAGGGACTAGCGCCCTATCCTACGAGCAGTACTTC	CASSGGTSALSYEQYF
14	TRBJ1-2	once	.	TRBV10-3	TGTGCCATCAGTGAGTCCACAGGCAACTATGGCTACACCTTC	CAISESTGNYGYTF
14	TRBJ2-7	.	.	TRBV9	TGTGCCAGCAGCGTTGGGACTGGAGCCTACGAGCAGTACTTC	CASSVGTGAYEQYF
13	TRBJ2-7	.	.	TRBV10-3	TGTGCCATCAGTGAGTCTTTAGGGGACGAGCAGTACTTC	CAISESLGDEQYF
16	TRBJ2-5	few	TRBD2	TRBV5-1	TGCGCCAGCAGCTTGGGACTAGCGGGCAACCAAGAGACCCAGTACTTC	CASSLGLAGNQETQYF
15	TRBJ2-7	.	TRBD1	TRBV19	TGTGCCAGTAGTAGACGACCGGGACAGTCCTACGAGCAGTACTTC	CASSRRPGQSYEQYF
15	TRBJ2-7	.	TRBD1	TRBV7-7	TGTGCCAGCAGCTTAGGGAGGACAGGGTCCTACGAGCAGTACTTC	CASSLGRTGSYEQYF
15	TRBJ2-3	once	.	TRBV10-3	TGTGCCCTAAGCGGGGGACAGGGTTTATCGGATACGCAGTATTTT	CALSGGQGLSDTQYF
13	TRBJ2-3	.	.	TRBV6-1	TGTGCCAGCAACGAGTTTAGCACAGATACGCAGTATTTT	CASNEFSTDTQYF
15	TRBJ1-5	once	TRBD1	TRBV6-1	TGTGCCAGCACCCAAACAGGGGGCGTAGGTCAGCCCCAGCATTTT	CASTQTGGVGQPQHF
13	TRBJ2-1	.	TRBD2	TRBV6-5	TGTGCCAGCAGTAGCGGGGGGGACAATGAGCAGTTCTTC	CASSSGGDNEQFF
16	TRBJ2-1	.	TRBD1	TRBV15	TGTGCCACCAGCAGAGAAGCGGACAGGACGTACAATGAGCAGTTCTTC	CATSREADRTYNEQFF
14	TRBJ2-7	few	TRBD2	TRBV7-8	TGTGCCAGCAGCTCCGGGACTAGCGGCTACGAGCAGTACTTC	CASSSGTSGYEQYF
15	TRBJ1-1	.	TRBD1	TRBV10-3	TGTGCCATCAGGGAGACAGGGAAGAGGCAAACTGAAGCTTTCTTT	CAIRETGKRQTEAFF
13	TRBJ2-7	.	.	TRBV7-9	TGTTCCAGCAGCCACACAGGGATCCACGAGCAGTACTTC	CSSSHTGIHEQYF